This T cell receptor beta chain was documented in a study of T cell responses to AZD1222 COVID-19 vaccine. Study in general: Second-dose groups at about 4 or about 12 weeks were pooled.

Study-wide results and limits: Spike-specific TCR repertoires showed rising breadth and depth after two AZD1222 doses. Repertoire sampling occurred only after the peak T cell response. It should be noted that donors were predominantly white British and more often female, and clonal diversity was possibly underestimated.

TCRdb's table, derived via immunoSEQ multiplex PCR, lists solely in-frame clones and lacks some. Seen here are around 87,000 clones, 65% to 90% observed once, and the top ten hold roughly 10%. This clone was counted a single time. The antigen remains undetermined. Germline CDR1 and CDR2: PRHDT and FYEKMQ (reference sequence). Trimming cost V 1 base and J 0 bases, with 10 bases left between them. The CDR3 spans 16 residues. The J gene is TRBJ1-3, the V gene TRBV13; D unresolved. This sequence originates from an adult in good health. The sequenced sample was peripheral blood, obtained on day 0 of AZD1222 vaccination. The CDR3 reads CASSLEASYSGNTIYF. In DNA form, the CDR3 reads TGTGCCAGCAGCTTAGAAGCCAGTTACTCTGGAAACACCATATATTTT.